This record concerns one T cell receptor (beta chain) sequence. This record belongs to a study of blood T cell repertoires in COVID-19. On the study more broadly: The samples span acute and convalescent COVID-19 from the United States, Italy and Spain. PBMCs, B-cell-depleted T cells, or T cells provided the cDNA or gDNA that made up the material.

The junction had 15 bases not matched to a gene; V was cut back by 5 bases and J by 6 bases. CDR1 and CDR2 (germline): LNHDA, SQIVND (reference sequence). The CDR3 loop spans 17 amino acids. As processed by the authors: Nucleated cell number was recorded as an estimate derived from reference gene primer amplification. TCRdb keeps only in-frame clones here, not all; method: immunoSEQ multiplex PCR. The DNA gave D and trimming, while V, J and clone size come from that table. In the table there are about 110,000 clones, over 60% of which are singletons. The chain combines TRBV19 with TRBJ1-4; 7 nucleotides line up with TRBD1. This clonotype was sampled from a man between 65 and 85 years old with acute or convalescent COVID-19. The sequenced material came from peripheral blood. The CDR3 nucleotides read TGTGCCAGTAGTCTACTCGGGACAGTATTTGGGGATGAAAAACTGTTTTTT. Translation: CASSLLGTVFGDEKLFF.